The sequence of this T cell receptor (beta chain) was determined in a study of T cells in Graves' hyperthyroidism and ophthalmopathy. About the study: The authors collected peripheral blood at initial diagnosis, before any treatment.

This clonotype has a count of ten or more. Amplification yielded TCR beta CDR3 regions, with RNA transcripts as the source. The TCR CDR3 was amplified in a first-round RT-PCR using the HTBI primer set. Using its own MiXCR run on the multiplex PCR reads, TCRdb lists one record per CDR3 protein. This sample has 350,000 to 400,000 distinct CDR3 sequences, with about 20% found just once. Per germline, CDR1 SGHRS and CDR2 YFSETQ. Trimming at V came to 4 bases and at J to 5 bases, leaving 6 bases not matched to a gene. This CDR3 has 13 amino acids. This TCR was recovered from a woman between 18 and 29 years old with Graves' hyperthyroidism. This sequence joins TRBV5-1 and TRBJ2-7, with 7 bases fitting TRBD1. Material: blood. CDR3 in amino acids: CASSRQGGHEQYF. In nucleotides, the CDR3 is TGCGCCAGCAGCCGCCAAGGGGGCCACGAGCAGTACTTC.